The clone carrying this T cell receptor (beta chain) was recorded a few times. CDR1 and CDR2 (germline): MNHNY, SVGAGI (reference sequence). V lost 6 bases to trimming and J lost 4 bases, with 18 bases between them. The CDR3 spans 15 residues. This record belongs to a study of blood T cell repertoires in COVID-19. For the study at large: COVID-19 samples, acute and convalescent, were from the United States, Italy and Spain. Nucleic acid was either cDNA or gDNA, and it came from T cells, B-cell-depleted T cells, or PBMCs.

Study processing details: How many nucleated cells were present was estimated from reference gene primer amplification. Data came from immunoSEQ multiplex PCR; TCRdb stores just in-frame clones and leaves some out. The V and J calls and clone size come from that table; D and trimming were worked out from the DNA. The sample comprises 50,000 to 65,000 clones, 70% to 90% of which are singletons, and more than 1% rests with the top ten. Sequenced: peripheral blood. J is TRBJ1-1 and V is TRBV6-6; D gene ambiguous. The source of this sequence is a man aged 40-55 years with acute or convalescent COVID-19. CDR3 DNA: TGTGCCAGCAGCCCCATCGAGTGGGAGGGCACTGAAGCTTTCTTT. It specifies CASSPIEWEGTEAFF.